This TCR beta chain is drawn from a study of cytomegalovirus exposure and HLA in healthy donors. Findings and caveats of the study: Researchers reported from a later analysis that most CMV-associated TCR beta chains appeared HLA-restricted. The listing of about 150 TCR beta chains classed them as cytomegalovirus-associated.

In nominal health when sampled, donors likely had unrecorded immune exposures nonetheless. In regard to this clone: What it binds is not known.

Researchers ran the PCR with 60 Vbeta and 13 Jbeta primers. The protocol was immunoSEQ multiplex PCR, while the TCRdb copy is restricted to in-frame clones and leaves out a portion. In the table there are 150,000 to 170,000 clones, approximately 80% of which are singletons. CDR3 length: 16 amino acids. Germline values: CDR1 MGHDK, CDR2 SYGVNS. Trimming left V 6 bases short and J 9 bases short, with 24 bases between. The sequence derives from a middle-aged woman in good health and CMV-seronegative. The chain is built from TRBV25-1 and TRBJ1-5; no reliable D call. Sequencing was done on a sample of PBMCs. The CDR3 region is CASREIRGQVVRPQHF. As DNA, the CDR3 is TGTGCCAGCAGGGAAATCCGCGGTCAAGTCGTTCGGCCCCAGCATTTT.